Following are 31 T cell receptor beta chains from one sample sequenced in a study of blood T cell repertoires in COVID-19. Produced via immunoSEQ multiplex PCR; TCRdb's table is partial and in-frame only. The table has around 200,000 clones, around four fifths seen once. Sequencing was performed on peripheral blood. These TCRs come from a woman in her 70s with COVID-19, enrolled during active disease.

This clone has just a few counts. The J gene is TRBJ2-3, the V gene TRBV27, with D maybe TRBD2 (6 bases). CDR1 and CDR2 from the germline V gene are MNHEY and SMNVEV (reference sequence). The CDR3 contains 14 residues. V dropped 3 bases and J dropped 3 bases, with 10 bases sitting between them. Here the CDR3 reads CASSFGGDTDTQYF. In DNA form, the CDR3 reads TGTGCCAGCAGTTTCGGCGGGGATACAGATACGCAGTATTTT.

The chain joins TRBV9 to TRBJ1-5; unclear D gene. Germline V CDR1 and CDR2: SGDLS, YYNGEE. The CDR3 consists of 14 residues. The V and J ends lost 0 bases and 2 bases respectively, with 6 bases between them. In DNA, the CDR3 is TGTGCCAGCAGCGTAGGAACGGGCAATCAGCCCCAGCATTTT. It is translated as CASSVGTGNQPQHF.

The V gene is TRBV19, the J gene TRBJ2-6, with 8 bases that match TRBD1. This CDR3 is 16 amino acids long. The trim removed 3 bases at V and 3 bases at J, leaving 4 bases unmatched. CDR1 LNHDA and CDR2 SQIVND come from the germline V gene (reference sequence). CDR3 in amino acids: CASSMQGARGANVLTF. The CDR3 nucleotides read TGTGCCAGTAGTATGCAGGGGGCGCGTGGGGCCAACGTCCTGACTTTC.

This clone has a single count. This chain joins TRBV14 and TRBJ1-2; no reliable D call. Trimming stripped 4 bases from V and 4 bases from J, with 10 bases between. The CDR3 extends over 13 amino acids. Germline-derived CDR1 and CDR2 are SGHDN and FVKESK. The CDR3 DNA is TGTGCCAGCAGCCCCGGGATACTCTATGGCTACACCTTC. Its protein is CASSPGILYGYTF.

The chain has TRBV11-2 and TRBJ2-5; D uncertain. The CDR3 length is 13 residues. Germline CDR1 and CDR2: SGHAT and FQNNGV. Trimming took 4 bases from V and 3 from J, leaving 9 bases between them. The CDR3: CASSSTRKETQYF. The CDR3 DNA reads as TGTGCCAGCAGCTCTACGAGGAAAGAGACCCAGTACTTC. Full variable domain (outside the CDR3, taken from reference TRBV11-2 and TRBJ2-5): EAGVAQSPRYKIIEKRQSVAFWCNPISGHATLYWYQQILGQGPKLLIQFQNNGVVDDSQLPKDRFSAERLKGVDSTLKIQPAKLEDSAVYLCASSSTRKETQYFGPGTRLLVL.

To note about this clone: This specimen includes other DNA sequences encoding the same CDR3. The chain links TRBV18 to TRBJ1-1, with D perhaps TRBD1 (6 bases). CDR1 is KGHSH and CDR2 is LQKENI in the germline V gene. Trimming took 2 bases from V and 4 from J, leaving 11 bases between them. The CDR3 totals 14 residues. CDR3: CASSPNRVGTEAFF. CDR3 in DNA: TGTGCCAGCTCACCAAACAGGGTGGGCACTGAAGCTTTCTTT.

This clone has a single count. V usage is TRBV27 and J usage is TRBJ1-2, with D perhaps matching TRBD1 (6 bases). CDR1 and CDR2 (germline): MNHEY, SMNVEV (reference sequence). The germline V and J ends were trimmed by 0 bases and 2 bases, with 7 bases remaining between them. The CDR3 consists of 14 residues. This CDR3 reads CASSLSDRNYGYTF. CDR3 DNA sequence: TGTGCCAGCAGTTTATCGGACAGAAACTATGGCTACACCTTC.

The CDR3, as DNA: TGTGCCAGCAGACCCACGGAGGGGGCGCGCTATGGCTACACCTTC. It yields the protein CASRPTEGARYGYTF. The gene calls are TRBV2 and TRBJ1-2; 7 nucleotides line up with TRBD1. Looked up from germline, CDR1 is SNHLY and CDR2 is FYNNEI. The CDR3 spans 15 residues. The V and J ends lost 6 bases and 4 bases, in that order; junction bases with no gene match: 11.

The CDR3 sequence is CASSPGSGGKETQYF. CDR3 coding DNA: TGTGCCAGCAGTCCCGGTAGCGGGGGGAAAGAGACCCAGTACTTC. This sequence joins TRBV6-4 and TRBJ2-5; 10 nucleotides align to TRBD2. Germline CDR1 reads MRHNA; CDR2 reads SNTAGT. CDR3 length: 15 amino acids. V lost 5 bases and J lost 3; bases outside the gene matches: 6.

V is TRBV2 and J is TRBJ1-6; a possible D gene is TRBD1 (5 bases). The germline V gene encodes CDR1 SNHLY and CDR2 FYNNEI. This CDR3 region has 14 residues. The V gene lost 0 bases and the J gene lost 7 bases, with 7 bases spanning the gap. CDR3 in amino acids: CASSEARGNSPLHF. The CDR3 nucleotides are TGTGCCAGCAGTGAAGCGCGGGGGAATTCACCCCTCCACTTT.

Only one count was recorded for this clone. V usage is TRBV5-4 and J usage is TRBJ1-1; TRBD1 matches at 10 bases. The germline CDR1 and CDR2 sequences are SGHNT and YYREEE (reference sequence). The CDR3 length is 14 residues. The V and J ends lost 1 base and 6 bases, in that order; junction bases with no gene match: 3. As DNA, the CDR3 is TGTGCCAGCAGCTTGAGGACAGGGGGGGCTGAAGCTTTCTTT. Residues: CASSLRTGGAEAFF.

The J gene is TRBJ2-1, the V gene TRBV27; 7 bases are shared with TRBD2. The trim removed 3 bases at V and 4 bases at J, leaving 6 bases unmatched. This CDR3 contains 15 residues. CDR1 MNHEY and CDR2 SMNVEV come from the germline V gene (reference sequence). CDR3 coding DNA: TGTGCCAGCAGTTTGGGGTGGGGGGGTTACAATGAGCAGTTCTTC. This translates into CASSLGWGGYNEQFF.

The chain has TRBV19 and TRBJ1-1; a weak D match, TRBD1 (6 bases). This CDR3 contains 17 residues. With 0 bases removed from V and 3 bases from J, the gap between germline ends came to 17 bases. Germline V CDR1 and CDR2: LNHDA, SQIVND (reference sequence). The CDR3 DNA is TGTGCCAGTAGTATAGATCGAGGGGGTCGGATCGACACTGAAGCTTTCTTT. It codes for CASSIDRGGRIDTEAFF. The whole variable domain, filled in from reference TRBV19 and TRBJ1-1, reads DGGITQSPKYLFRKEGQNVTLSCEQNLNHDAMYWYRQDPGQGLRLIYYSQIVNDFQKGDIAEGYSVSREKKESFPLTVTSAQKNPTAFYLCASSIDRGGRIDTEAFFGQGTRLTVV.

The chain has TRBV6-5 and TRBJ1-2, with TRBD1 matching 9 bases. This CDR3 contains 13 residues. Trimming cost V 6 bases and J 7 bases; bases outside gene matches: 6. Germline V gives CDR1 MNHEY, CDR2 SVGAGI. The CDR3 region is CASSRGQGSGYTF. The CDR3 bases are TGTGCCAGCAGCCGGGGACAGGGTAGTGGCTACACCTTC.

V usage is TRBV6-5 and J usage is TRBJ2-7, with a possible D match to TRBD2 (5 bases). V was trimmed by 8 bases and J by 4 bases, leaving 21 bases between them. Germline V CDR1 and CDR2: MNHEY, SVGAGI. CDR3 length: 15 residues. The CDR3: CASLGLDSYPYEQYF. The CDR3 region has the DNA TGTGCCAGCCTCGGACTGGATAGTTACCCTTACGAGCAGTACTTC.

This chain connects TRBV11-2 to TRBJ1-5; D is unclear. The CDR3 is 12 amino acids. Germline V gene data show CDR1 as SGHAT and CDR2 as FQNNGV. Trimming stripped 4 bases from V and 6 bases from J, with 7 bases between. CDR3 bases: TGTGCCAGCAGCTCTCGGGGTCAGCCCCAGCATTTT. Its translation: CASSSRGQPQHF. Filled out from reference TRBV11-2 and TRBJ1-5, the complete variable domain reads EAGVAQSPRYKIIEKRQSVAFWCNPISGHATLYWYQQILGQGPKLLIQFQNNGVVDDSQLPKDRFSAERLKGVDSTLKIQPAKLEDSAVYLCASSSRGQPQHFGDGTRLSIL.

The genes are TRBV5-4 and TRBJ2-7; 11 positions agree with TRBD2. V gave up 5 bases and J gave up 0 bases; unmatched junction bases: 7. CDR1 is SGHNT and CDR2 is YYREEE in the germline V gene (reference sequence). CDR3 length: 16 residues. This CDR3 is CASSNSGTSGSYEQYF. The CDR3 region has the DNA TGTGCCAGCAGTAATTCCGGGACTAGCGGCTCCTACGAGCAGTACTTC. The variable domain in full, completed from reference TRBV5-4 and TRBJ2-7, reads ETGVTQSPTHLIKTRGQQVTLRCSSQSGHNTVSWYQQALGQGPQFIFQYYREEENGRGNFPPRFSGLQFPNYSSELNVNALELDDSALYLCASSNSGTSGSYEQYFGPGTRLTVT.

The rearrangement joins TRBV6-5 to TRBJ2-7; possible D gene TRBD1, 7 bases. In germline, CDR1 is MNHEY, CDR2 SVGAGI. The CDR3 contains 13 residues. Between the trimmed V and J ends, which lost 2 bases and 5 bases, there was a span of 10 bases. CDR3 in amino acids: CASSYQGGHEQYV. CDR3 DNA sequence: TGTGCCAGCAGTTACCAGGGGGGCCACGAGCAGTACGTC.

This clone was counted between two and nine times. The J gene is TRBJ1-2, the V gene TRBV5-4; possible D gene TRBD1, 6 bases. V was pared by 3 bases and J by 0 bases, with 6 bases between. The CDR3 extends over 13 amino acids. Germline CDR1 reads SGHNT; CDR2 reads YYREEE (reference sequence). The CDR3 DNA reads as TGTGCCAGCAGCTGGGGGCCTAACTATGGCTACACCTTC. Amino acid sequence: CASSWGPNYGYTF.

The chain couples TRBV3-1 (or the pseudogene TRBV3-2) to TRBJ2-2; D remains ambiguous. Germline V gene data show CDR1 as LGHDT and CDR2 as YNNKEL (reference sequence). The CDR3 contains 14 residues. The V and J ends lost 4 bases and 5 bases respectively, with 11 bases between them. CDR3 sequence reads: CASSPSRSTGELFF. CDR3 nucleotide sequence: TGTGCCAGCAGCCCTTCCCGGAGTACCGGGGAGCTGTTTTTT.

The chain uses TRBV3-1 (or the pseudogene TRBV3-2) and TRBJ2-1; 14 nucleotides align to TRBD2. V lost 3 bases and J lost 6; bases outside the gene matches: 7. CDR1 is LGHDT, CDR2 YNNKEL, per germline (reference sequence). This CDR3 has 17 residues. CDR3 DNA sequence: TGTGCCAGCAGCCAGTCGGGACTAGCGGGGGCCGCCAATGAGCAGTTCTTC. This sequence encodes CASSQSGLAGAANEQFF.

The chain links TRBV11-3 to TRBJ2-3, with 12 bases identical to TRBD2. The J segment lost 6 bases and the V segment lost 4 bases, leaving 5 bases of the junction unmatched. Germline V CDR1 and CDR2: SGHNT, YENEEA. The CDR3 sequence is 15 residues long. CDR3 loop: CASSWTSGAGDTQYF. DNA of the CDR3: TGTGCCAGCAGCTGGACTAGCGGGGCGGGGGATACGCAGTATTTT.

The chain combines TRBV5-1 with TRBJ2-5, with D maybe TRBD2 (6 bases). V lost 4 bases and J lost 3, with 13 bases in between. Germline lookup yields CDR1 SGHRS and CDR2 YFSETQ. CDR3 length equals 14 residues. The CDR3 region has the DNA TGCGCCAGCAGCACGGGGGTTAAAAAAGAGACCCAGTACTTC. It yields the protein CASSTGVKKETQYF.

The chain recombines TRBV6-5 with TRBJ1-1; tentative D call: TRBD1 (5 bases). Germline CDR1 and CDR2: MNHEY and SVGAGI. V gave up 0 bases and J gave up 10 bases, with 18 bases separating them. The CDR3 is 15 amino acids. The CDR3 sequence: CASSYSSGGSEGAFF. In DNA form, the CDR3 reads TGTGCCAGCAGTTACTCGAGTGGGGGGTCGGAGGGAGCTTTCTTT.

This clone occurred once. In nucleotides, the CDR3 is TGTGCCAGTAGTATGGGCAGGCCCCAAGAGACCCAGTACTTC. Protein: CASSMGRPQETQYF. The chain combines TRBV19 with TRBJ2-5; D uncertain. Trimming pared 3 bases from V and 1 base from J, leaving 9 bases between. Germline-derived CDR1 and CDR2 are LNHDA and SQIVND (reference sequence). The CDR3 totals 14 residues.

The CDR3 nucleotides read TGCAGCGTTGAAGATCTAGGGGCGGCTGGCTACACCTTC. Translation gives CSVEDLGAAGYTF. The chain uses TRBV29-1 and TRBJ1-2, with a tentative D call TRBD1 (5 bases). CDR3 length: 13 amino acids. The V gene's germline CDR1 is SQVTM and CDR2 ANQGSEA. V was pared by 0 bases and J by 7 bases, with 12 bases between. Based on the CDR3 plus reference TRBV29-1 and TRBJ1-2, the full variable domain is SAVISQKPSRDICQRGTSLTIQCQVDSQVTMMFWYRQQPGQSLTLIATANQGSEATYESGFVIDKFPISRPNLTFSTLTVSNMSPEDSSIYLCSVEDLGAAGYTFGSGTRLTVV.

The chain links TRBV19 to TRBJ1-5; tentatively, D is TRBD1 (6 bases). The CDR3 contains 17 residues. Germline-derived CDR1 and CDR2 are LNHDA and SQIVND (reference sequence). With 7 bases removed from V and 5 bases from J, the gap between germline ends came to 24 bases. In DNA form, the CDR3 reads TGTGCCAGTAATTACCCTCCGGGGGGCCCCCGCGATCAGCCCCAGCATTTT. This sequence encodes CASNYPPGGPRDQPQHF.

The chain links TRBV10-2 to TRBJ1-1; tentatively, D is TRBD1 (5 bases). Germline assignment: CDR1 WSHSY and CDR2 SAAADI. The V and J ends lost 6 bases and 0 bases respectively, with 14 bases between them. This CDR3 is built from 15 residues. CDR3 DNA sequence: TGCGCCAGCAGCGACCTTGGGGGGATGAACACTGAAGCTTTCTTT. It translates to CASSDLGGMNTEAFF.

The chain links TRBV28 to TRBJ1-1; no definite D call. Germline CDR1 and CDR2: MDHEN and SYDVKM. V was cut by 6 bases and J by 5 bases, with 16 bases left in between. The CDR3 contains 14 residues. The CDR3 nucleotides are TGTGCCAGCAGCCTCTTGGGTGCGGGGACTGAAGCTTTCTTT. The encoded protein is CASSLLGAGTEAFF.

V usage is TRBV25-1 and J usage is TRBJ2-2, with D uncertain. V was cut by 4 bases and J by 6 bases, with 6 bases left in between. Germline V lookup: CDR1 MGHDK, CDR2 SYGVNS. CDR3 length equals 12 residues. The CDR3 loop is CASSGGPGELFF. CDR3 in DNA: TGTGCCAGCAGTGGAGGTCCCGGGGAGCTGTTTTTT.

The chain has TRBV27 and TRBJ1-5; D perhaps matches TRBD1 (6 bases). This CDR3 is built from 15 residues. Looked up from germline, CDR1 is MNHEY and CDR2 is SMNVEV (reference sequence). Deletions cut 8 bases from V and 0 bases from J, with 14 bases between. As DNA, the CDR3 is TGTGCCAGCGGCCGGGACACAATTAGCAATCAGCCCCAGCATTTT. Its protein is CASGRDTISNQPQHF.